A selection of T cell receptor beta chains follows, all from one sample in a study of blood T cell repertoires in COVID-19. Sequenced by immunoSEQ multiplex PCR; TCRdb stores in-frame clones only, minus some. The sample shows 85,000 to 130,000 clones, 70% to 85% of them seen only once. The sample consisted of peripheral blood. These TCRs come from a woman of 80 years or more with active or convalescent COVID-19. CDR3s include the opening cysteine and the closing phenylalanine or tryptophan.

V gene	J gene	CDR3 protein
TRBV5-1	TRBJ1-2	CASSLGRVAGYTF
TRBV29-1	TRBJ1-1	CSSGKSRGQGRETNTEAFF
TRBV6-1	TRBJ1-4	CASSEGQGGEKLFF
TRBV5-1	TRBJ1-2	CASSLDGQGAQGYTF
TRBV4-2	TRBJ2-7	CASSQEKGVRGEQYF
TRBV7-9	TRBJ2-5	CASSSAGTGNLEGETQYF
TRBV28	TRBJ2-3	CASSSSSTNEADTQYF
TRBV3-1/TRBV3-2	TRBJ1-1	CASRLHQALNTEAFF
TRBV7-9	TRBJ2-7	CASSLVGNEQYF
TRBV7-3	TRBJ1-5	CASSFGPTGNQPQHF
TRBV18	TRBJ1-1	CASSPYRAGDQNTEAFF
TRBV28	TRBJ2-7	CASRGFGQGDTYEQYF
TRBV6-6	TRBJ1-2	CASNDSSGGKSGYTF
TRBV25-1	TRBJ2-5	CASRSTSGGTQETQYF
TRBV19	TRBJ2-1	CASTTSGGASHEQFF
TRBV5-1	TRBJ2-3	CASSLGSGPYTQYF
TRBV21-1	TRBJ2-1	CASSKRTSGGALYNEQFF
TRBV11-2	TRBJ2-3	CASSDRFGGGPADTQYF
TRBV6-5	TRBJ1-3	CASSQAGNTIYF
TRBV19	TRBJ1-1	CASNPGGRATEAFF
TRBV11-2	TRBJ1-4	CASSFRGGSEKLFF
TRBV5-4	TRBJ1-4	CATSKGQDGIGEKLFF
TRBV5-1	TRBJ1-2	CASSLETGPSLVYGYTF
TRBV5-6	TRBJ1-2	CASSLGGQGGYTF
TRBV2	TRBJ2-3	CASSIQGDTQYF
TRBV6-5	TRBJ1-2	CASRPQGTGYTF
TRBV12-3/TRBV12-4	TRBJ1-6	CASSRQANSPLHF
TRBV2	TRBJ2-3	CASNRGKADTQYF
TRBV2	TRBJ2-4	CASSDDRELPKNIQYF
TRBV28	TRBJ2-1	CASSSGQRRGEQFF
TRBV5-1	TRBJ2-7	CASSLAGGRYEQYF
TRBV18	TRBJ1-2	CASSPRTGATDGYTF
TRBV10-3	TRBJ1-2	CAISDRWGDPYGYTF
TRBV28	TRBJ1-1	CASTPPLWSTEAFF
TRBV28	TRBJ2-1	CASGDRGDNEQFF